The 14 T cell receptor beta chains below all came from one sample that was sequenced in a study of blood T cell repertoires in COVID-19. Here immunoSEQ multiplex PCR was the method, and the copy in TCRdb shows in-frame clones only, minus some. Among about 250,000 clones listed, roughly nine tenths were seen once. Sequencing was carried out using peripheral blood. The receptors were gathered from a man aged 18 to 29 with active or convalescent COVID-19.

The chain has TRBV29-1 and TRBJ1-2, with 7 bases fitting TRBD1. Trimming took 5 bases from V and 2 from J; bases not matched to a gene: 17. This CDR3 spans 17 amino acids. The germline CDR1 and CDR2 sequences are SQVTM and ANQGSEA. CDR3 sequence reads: CSVLENHRGSGNYGYTF. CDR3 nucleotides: TGCAGCGTTCTAGAGAATCACAGGGGATCAGGCAACTATGGCTACACCTTC.

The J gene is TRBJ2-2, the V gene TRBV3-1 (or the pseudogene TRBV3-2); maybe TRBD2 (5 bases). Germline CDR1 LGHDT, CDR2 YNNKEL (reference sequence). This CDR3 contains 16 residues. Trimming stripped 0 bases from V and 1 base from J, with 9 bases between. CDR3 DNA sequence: TGTGCCAGCAGCCAAGAGACGGACTGGAACACCGGGGAGCTGTTTTTT. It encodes CASSQETDWNTGELFF.

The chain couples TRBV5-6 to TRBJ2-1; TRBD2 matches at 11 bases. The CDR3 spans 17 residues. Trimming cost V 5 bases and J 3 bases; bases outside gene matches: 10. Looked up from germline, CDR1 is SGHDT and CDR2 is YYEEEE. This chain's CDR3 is CASRKGTSGGVYNEQFF. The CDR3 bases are TGTGCCAGCAGGAAAGGGACTAGCGGAGGGGTCTACAATGAGCAGTTCTTC. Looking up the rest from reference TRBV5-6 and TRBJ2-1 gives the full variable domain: DAGVTQSPTHLIKTRGQQVTLRCSPKSGHDTVSWYQQALGQGPQFIFQYYEEEERQRGNFPDRFSGHQFPNYSSELNVNALLLGDSALYLCASRKGTSGGVYNEQFFGPGTRLTVL.

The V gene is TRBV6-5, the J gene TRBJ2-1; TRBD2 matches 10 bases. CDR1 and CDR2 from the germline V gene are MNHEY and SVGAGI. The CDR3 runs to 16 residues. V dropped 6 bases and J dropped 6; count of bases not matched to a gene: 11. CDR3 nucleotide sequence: TGTGCCAGCAGCTACCTTACTAGCGGGAAGATCAATGAGCAGTTCTTC. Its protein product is CASSYLTSGKINEQFF.

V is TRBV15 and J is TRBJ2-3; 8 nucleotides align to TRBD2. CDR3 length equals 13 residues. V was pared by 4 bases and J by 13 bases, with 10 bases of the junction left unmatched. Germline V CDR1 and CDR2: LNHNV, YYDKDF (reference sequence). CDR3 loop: CATSKAGDYFKYF. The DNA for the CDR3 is TGTGCCACCAGCAAAGCGGGAGATTACTTTAAGTATTTT.

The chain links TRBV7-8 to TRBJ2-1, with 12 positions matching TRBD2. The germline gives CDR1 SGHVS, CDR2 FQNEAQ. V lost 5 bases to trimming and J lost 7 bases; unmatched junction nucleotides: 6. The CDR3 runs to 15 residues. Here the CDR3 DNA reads TGTGCCAGCAGCCAAACAACTAGCGGGAGGAATGAGCAGTTCTTC. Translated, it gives CASSQTTSGRNEQFF.

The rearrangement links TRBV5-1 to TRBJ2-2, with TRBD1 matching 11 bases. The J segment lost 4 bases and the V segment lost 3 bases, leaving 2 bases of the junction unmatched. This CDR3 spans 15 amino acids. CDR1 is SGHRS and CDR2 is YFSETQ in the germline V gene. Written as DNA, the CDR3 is TGCGCCAGCAGCTGGGGGACAGGGGGCACCGGGGAGCTGTTTTTT. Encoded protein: CASSWGTGGTGELFF.

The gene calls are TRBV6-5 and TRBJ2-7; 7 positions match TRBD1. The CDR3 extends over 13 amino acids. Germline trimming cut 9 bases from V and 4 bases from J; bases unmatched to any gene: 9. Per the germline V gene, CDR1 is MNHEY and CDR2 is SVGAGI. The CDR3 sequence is CASRDSFLYEQYF. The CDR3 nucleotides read TGTGCCAGTCGGGACAGTTTTCTTTACGAGCAGTACTTC.

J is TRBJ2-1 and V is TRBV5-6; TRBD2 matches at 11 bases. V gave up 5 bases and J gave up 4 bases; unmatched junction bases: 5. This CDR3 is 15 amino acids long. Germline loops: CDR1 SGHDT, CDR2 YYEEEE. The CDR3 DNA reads TGTGCCAGCAGGCTGACTAGCGGGGCTTACAATGAGCAGTTCTTC. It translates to CASRLTSGAYNEQFF.

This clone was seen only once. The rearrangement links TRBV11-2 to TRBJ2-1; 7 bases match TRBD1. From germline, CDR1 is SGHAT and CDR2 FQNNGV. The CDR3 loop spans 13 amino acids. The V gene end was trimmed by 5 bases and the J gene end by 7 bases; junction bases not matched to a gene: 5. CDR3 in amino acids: CASSRDRVNEQFF. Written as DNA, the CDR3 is TGTGCCAGCAGCCGAGACAGGGTGAATGAGCAGTTCTTC.

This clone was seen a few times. The CDR3, as DNA: TGTGCCAGCTCAAGAGGGGGTTCGGGCAATCAGCCCCAGCATTTT. Translated: CASSRGGSGNQPQHF. The gene calls are TRBV18 and TRBJ1-5; TRBD1 is a possible D gene (6 bases). This CDR3 is built from 15 residues. Trimming removed 5 bases at V and 2 bases at J, with 13 bases between. Germline V gives CDR1 KGHSH, CDR2 LQKENI.

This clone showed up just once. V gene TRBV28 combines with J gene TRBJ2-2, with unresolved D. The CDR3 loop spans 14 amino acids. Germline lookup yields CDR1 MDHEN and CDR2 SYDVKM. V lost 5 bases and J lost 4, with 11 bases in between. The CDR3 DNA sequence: TGTGCCAGCAGTATAAACCTGAGCACCGGGGAGCTGTTTTTT. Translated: CASSINLSTGELFF.

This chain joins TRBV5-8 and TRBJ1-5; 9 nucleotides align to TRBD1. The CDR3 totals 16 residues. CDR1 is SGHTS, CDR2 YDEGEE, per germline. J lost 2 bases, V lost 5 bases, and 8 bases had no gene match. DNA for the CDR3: TGTGCCAGCAGACACAGGGGGCGCCGGGGCAATCAGCCCCAGCATTTT. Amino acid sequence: CASRHRGRRGNQPQHF.

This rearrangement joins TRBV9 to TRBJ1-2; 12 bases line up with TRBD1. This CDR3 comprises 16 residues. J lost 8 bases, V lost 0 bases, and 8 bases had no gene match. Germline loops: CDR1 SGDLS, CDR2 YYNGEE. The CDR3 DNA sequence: TGTGCCAGCAGCGTAGACCCGGGACAGGGGGCGCGGGGCTACACCTTC. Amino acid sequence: CASSVDPGQGARGYTF.